The next 10 T cell receptor beta chains were all read from a single sample in a study of blood T cell repertoires in COVID-19. Repertoires were generated with immunoSEQ multiplex PCR, while TCRdb's copy carries only in-frame clones and drops some. Of around 220,000 clones in the sample, roughly nine tenths are singletons; the top ten hold over 6%. Sequenced input: PBMCs or T cells enriched from blood (not recorded which). Every receptor here comes from a woman in her 30s with acute COVID-19.

J is TRBJ1-2 and V is TRBV9, with 9 bases aligning to TRBD1. The ends lost 3 bases at V and 5 bases at J; junction bases unmatched: 8. The CDR3 extends over 15 amino acids. Germline CDR1 reads SGDLS; CDR2 reads YYNGEE. The CDR3 sequence is CASSAMGQGRYGYTF. In DNA, the CDR3 is TGTGCCAGCAGCGCGATGGGACAGGGACGGTATGGCTACACCTTC.

The chain recombines TRBV6-5 with TRBJ2-2; TRBD2 is a possible D gene (6 bases). Germline V CDR1 and CDR2: MNHEY, SVGAGI. Between the trimmed V and J ends, which lost 6 bases and 5 bases, there was a span of 13 bases. The CDR3 is made up of 14 amino acids. CDR3 sequence reads: CASSGGSITGELFF. DNA for the CDR3: TGTGCCAGCAGCGGGGGATCAATTACCGGGGAGCTGTTTTTT.

The V gene is TRBV7-6, the J gene TRBJ2-1; 11 nucleotides agree with TRBD2. The CDR3 has 17 amino acids. Per the germline V gene, CDR1 is SGHVS and CDR2 is FNYEAQ. Unmatched junction bases numbered 7, after V lost 1 base and J lost 5 bases. CDR3 nucleotides: TGTGCCAGCAGCTTAGACCTACTAGCGGGAGTTCACAATGAGCAGTTCTTC. It translates to CASSLDLLAGVHNEQFF.

The chain recombines TRBV19 with TRBJ2-5; tentative D call: TRBD2 (5 bases). Germline V gene lookup returns CDR1 LNHDA and CDR2 SQIVND (reference sequence). The length of the CDR3 is 11 residues. V lost 8 bases and J 7 bases, leaving 11 bases between the germline ends. The CDR3 DNA is TGTGCCAGTGGACCCCGGGGGACCCAGTACTTC. Its translation is CASGPRGTQYF.

This clone showed up just once. The chain carries TRBV15 and TRBJ2-5; D unclear. This CDR3 is built from 14 residues. V lost 3 bases and J lost 2, with 10 bases in between. Germline assignment: CDR1 LNHNV and CDR2 YYDKDF (reference sequence). CDR3 in amino acids: CATSSLQLQETQYF. CDR3 in DNA: TGTGCCACCAGCAGCTTACAGTTACAAGAGACCCAGTACTTC.

This sequence joins TRBV11-3 and TRBJ2-5; D gene uncertain. The CDR3 has 13 amino acids. Looked up from germline, CDR1 is SGHNT and CDR2 is YENEEA. The V end lost 5 bases, the J end lost 2 bases, and 9 bases lay between the germline ends. CDR3 nucleotides: TGTGCCAGCAGCATTTACGGTCAAGAGACCCAGTACTTC. Translated, it gives CASSIYGQETQYF. The entire variable domain, with the rest obtained from reference TRBV11-3 and TRBJ2-5, is as follows: EAGVVQSPRYKIIEKKQPVAFWCNPISGHNTLYWYLQNLGQGPELLIRYENEEAVDDSQLPKDRFSAERLKGVDSTLKIQPAELGDSAVYLCASSIYGQETQYFGPGTRLLVL.

CDR3 sequence reads: CASSAEGQSGANVLTF. The CDR3 DNA is TGTGCCAGCAGCGCAGAGGGACAATCTGGGGCCAACGTCCTGACTTTC. V and J are TRBV9 and TRBJ2-6; TRBD1 might be the D (6 bases). This CDR3 region has 16 residues. Germline V gene sequence: CDR1 SGDLS, CDR2 YYNGEE. Trimming shortened V by 3 bases and J by 1 base, and 11 bases separated the two germline ends.

V and J are TRBV18 and TRBJ1-6; no reliable D call. CDR1 and CDR2 (germline): KGHSH, LQKENI. This CDR3 is built from 14 residues. V lost 2 bases and J lost 7, with 9 bases in between. The CDR3 nucleotides are TGTGCCAGCTCACCAAACACCAACAATTCACCCCTCCACTTT. It codes for CASSPNTNNSPLHF.

The J gene is TRBJ2-3, the V gene TRBV7-6; 14 bases are a match to TRBD2. The V gene's germline CDR1 is SGHVS and CDR2 FNYEAQ. CDR3 length: 17 residues. V lost 5 bases and J lost 5; bases outside the gene matches: 9. The DNA of the CDR3 is TGTGCCAGCAGCCCGGGGACTAGCGGGAGTTCGAAAGATACGCAGTATTTT. Translation: CASSPGTSGSSKDTQYF.

The rearrangement links TRBV29-1 to TRBJ2-3; TRBD2 matches at 11 bases. The ends lost 7 bases at V and 2 bases at J; junction bases unmatched: 5. Germline CDR1 is SQVTM and CDR2 is ANQGSEA. The CDR3 runs 14 residues. DNA for the CDR3: TGCAGCGCGGATAGCGGGAGGGACACAGATACGCAGTATTTT. Encoded protein: CSADSGRDTDTQYF.